This record looks at one T cell receptor (beta chain) sequence and its context. Its antigen is not identified. This sample was taken from a study of cytomegalovirus exposure and HLA in healthy donors. Whole-study findings and limits: Earlier results showed most TCR beta V segments being productive about 87% or about 30% of the time. Most subjects had HLA-A and HLA-B alleles reportedly predicted accurately by TCR beta sequences.

It was with 60 Vbeta and 13 Jbeta primers that the PCR ran. Sequencing used immunoSEQ multiplex PCR; TCRdb keeps in-frame clones, though not all of them. The table includes 100,000 to 150,000 clones, approximately 80% detected once. Germline V gene lookup returns CDR1 SGDLS and CDR2 YYNGEE. V was cut by 0 bases and J by 2 bases, with 9 bases left in between. The CDR3 covers 15 residues. This chain uses TRBV9 with TRBJ2-1; maybe TRBD1 (5 bases). The sample was PBMCs. This clonotype was sampled from a woman aged 40 to 55 in good health and CMV-seropositive. CDR3 region: CASSVAQAAYNEQFF. The CDR3, as DNA: TGTGCCAGCAGCGTAGCACAGGCGGCCTACAATGAGCAGTTCTTC.